The source of this T cell receptor beta chain is a study of cytomegalovirus exposure and HLA in healthy donors (dated by TCRdb to the late 2010s). At the level of the whole study: An earlier analysis of approximately 640 of the donors reported about 250 Gb of sequence data and 100 million to 130 million unique TCR beta sequences from some 180 million T cells. In the later analysis, no new phenotypic data were used to find candidate immune exposures; instead, reliance was placed on TCR beta sequences and their occurrence across donors. Four or five DR-DQ haplotypes were handled as single units for association and clustering because linkage in the cohort was strong. A later analysis re-examined previously published TCR beta repertoires from more than 650 donors and added high-resolution HLA genotyping to investigate patterns of TCR occurrence. Genome-wide SNP genotypes for about 65% of the roughly 670 donors were used in a later genetic analysis, which treated that subset as a discovery cohort. In addition to the first cohort of several hundred subjects, a separate validation cohort of 120 different subjects was used. Donor age, sex, ethnicity and CMV serostatus were collected together with the repertoire data. Typing coverage varied by locus: about 629-640 donors for A, B, C, DRB1 and DQB1; more than 500 for DQA1; around 570 for DPA1; about 450 for DPB1. The study profiled the T cell repertoires of hundreds of subjects by immunosequencing and related them to cytomegalovirus serostatus. Across approximately 400 genotyped donors of the cohort, an average of about 250,000 unique TCR beta nucleotide sequences per donor were sequenced, and roughly 20% of those sequences were non-productive. Class I and class II HLA loci were covered by the typing at four-digit resolution. In an earlier analysis of 587 of the donors, high-throughput TCR beta sequencing was used to judge whether each TCR beta V gene segment behaved as functional or pseudogenic. An early release covering approximately 600 HLA-typed donors comprised around 300 gigabases of sequencing data and 65 million to 100 million unique TCR sequences. The genetic ancestry cluster associated with self-reported Caucasian donors included roughly 84% of the roughly 400 genotyped donors. High-throughput TCR immunosequencing, statistical association of individual TCRs with disease status, and machine learning were combined to predict cytomegalovirus infection status. The study was designed to test whether signatures of past pathogen exposure could be identified by cataloging public T cell receptors. All discovery cohort repertoires had been generated using a single sequencing platform. Study-wide conclusions, independent of this receptor: In a later analysis, TCR association rates were found to vary across HLA loci, with the most associated TCRs seen for DRB1 alleles and the fewest for HLA-C alleles. Because some donors lacked HLA typing at each locus, the association tests relied only on the typed subset. Because counts were too low, about 18 rarely observed V segments, including chromosome 9 orphons, were excluded from the earlier analysis of 587 of the donors. Broadly in line with IMGT annotations, most TCR beta V segments showed up in productive rearrangements about 90% or about 30% of the time in an earlier analysis of approximately 640 of the donors. Most CMV-associated TCR beta chains appeared to be HLA-restricted in a later analysis, and the HLA associations seemed to be driven largely by CMV exposure. The classifier was reported to diagnose cytomegalovirus status with high specificity and sensitivity in both the original cohort and the validation cohort. Some IMGT-functional V segments, including TRBV6-2 and TRBV6-3, could not be distinguished by the 87-base-pair reads and were therefore excluded. Roughly uniform sequencing depth across donors was assumed in presence/absence analyses, although this assumption may not hold. A further reported finding was that TCR beta sequences accurately predicted the HLA-A and HLA-B alleles for most subjects in the first cohort. A cluster of highly shared sequence variants was judged likely to be a technical artifact of the sequencing pipeline. Compared with equally common non-associated chains, HLA-associated TCR beta chains in a later analysis were more clonally expanded and had lower generation probabilities. The study listed 164 TCR beta chains as associated with cytomegalovirus. V-gene and J-gene trimming of TCR beta chains was associated with a missense DCLRE1C variant in a later genetic analysis, and the association was replicated in an independent cohort. In a later genetic analysis, fewer N-insertions in productive TCRs were reported among donors in an Asian-associated ancestry cluster than the approximately 710-donor mean. A later analysis reported that several top co-occurrence clusters appeared linked to parvovirus B19, influenza, CMV and Epstein-Barr virus. For the cohort, immune exposure information was limited to CMV serostatus. In vitro tests confirmed that a few of the cytomegalovirus-associated TCR beta chains recognize cytomegalovirus antigens. At a false discovery rate of 0.05, a later analysis linked 16,000 or so TCR beta sequences to specific HLA alleles. Most TCR sequences were seen in very few donors, while some public TCRs were found in many individuals. In this cohort, only TCR beta chains were sequenced, and detectable features were limited by the absence of alpha or paired-chain data. Linkage disequilibrium might explain the correlated functional status among segregating V segments, but an unknown experimental factor could not be excluded. According to the authors, the approach could potentially be generalized to other disease states and immunological phenotypes. When HLA alleles, especially DR and DQ, strongly co-occurred, TCR associations were difficult to assign to individual alleles.

The CDR3 numbers 13 residues from cysteine through phenylalanine. Just the 39-base CDR3 DNA is kept, in frame starting at base 1. Relative to germline, V is missing 7 bases and J is missing 5 bases, with 6 bases of the junction outside any gene match. Sequences SNHLY (CDR1) and FYNNEI (CDR2) are obtained from the germline V gene. This clone was seen only a few times. The target of this receptor is not known. One base away there is no much larger clone; base qualities are not given. The cohort was made up of 500 to 850 healthy bone marrow donors. Cohort members were all nominally healthy when sampled, although unrecorded immune exposures were likely present. The donor was CMV seropositive and was included in the group of some 290 seropositive cohort members. A peripheral blood sample was collected from each donor, and TCR beta sequencing was performed on peripheral blood mononuclear cells. The Qiagen DNeasy Blood Extraction Kit was used to extract genomic DNA from the blood cell samples.

Library preparation used the immunoSEQ multiplex PCR assay. A mixture of 60 forward primers for TCR Vbeta segments and 13 reverse primers for TCR Jbeta segments was used in the multiplex PCR. The CDR3 region of rearranged TCR beta genes was amplified from genomic DNA by a multiplex PCR assay. Amplified TCR beta libraries were sequenced as 87-base-pair reads on the Illumina HiSeq System. The authors' pipeline ran thus. In a later analysis, tens of millions of unique TCR beta chains were counted across the 500 to 850 repertoires, and around 10 million of these chains were shared by at least two donors. Raw reads were error-corrected and collapsed into unique sequences with a nearest-neighbor algorithm that merged closely related sequences to remove PCR and sequencing errors. Alignment of CDR3 sequences to IMGT reference sequences was used to assign V, D and J gene segments. For a sequence to be retained, at least a six-nucleotide match to both a V gene segment and a J gene segment was required. A rearrangement was called productive if the CDR3 had no stop codons and remained in frame with V and J, and every other rearrangement was called non-productive. CDR3 was defined according to IMGT convention as the region running from the second conserved V-encoded cysteine to the conserved J-encoded phenylalanine. Sequences without an unambiguous match to a single V gene segment were excluded from the earlier analysis of over 500 of the donors. In an earlier analysis of some 590 of the donors, a V segment was called functional when productive rearrangements were above 56.7%, and segregating when the standard deviation between donors exceeded 5%. To diagnose cytomegalovirus status from the catalog of TCR beta chain sequences, a statistical classification framework was built. V and J gene assignment, in a later analysis, came from comparing TCR nucleotide sequences with IMGT/GENE-DB human TR gene sequences. A later analysis assigned CDR3 sequences and most-parsimonious VDJ recombination scenarios with the TCRdist pipeline. In a later analysis, every TCR beta chain was defined by the combination of its CDR3 amino acid sequence and its V-gene family, and reads without a unique V-gene family were dropped. To address suspected cross-contamination and a sequencing artifact, a later analysis removed 450 to 700 highly shared, low-generation-probability nucleotide sequences. For each public chain, a later analysis derived a clonal expansion index from normalized ranks of inferred template counts within each repertoire. Generation probabilities in a later analysis came from a VDJ recombination model fitted to out-of-frame rearrangements, and those results were checked against IGoR. A later analysis scored TCR-TCR, TCR-HLA and TCR-CMV co-occurrence with hypergeometric tests, applying a repertoire-size bias correction to TCR pairs. A later analysis estimated false discovery rates by permuting HLA or CMV assignments 20 times. In a later analysis, co-occurring TCRs were grouped using DBSCAN, and TCRdist sequence similarity was added for clustering within HLA-allele-positive subsets. For co-occurrence clustering, repertoires with fewer than 30,000 or more than 120,000 public chains were excluded, along with four to six repertoires with anomalous nucleotide sharing. Sourced from immuneACCESS, this table was stored by TCRdb with only in-frame sequences that have V and J called. A share of the clones is absent; for the studies checked, an unresolved V gene accounts for under half, and the remainder has no known explanation. That table supplies the V and J calls and clone size; D and trimming were determined from the DNA. The sample table contains 99,000 or so clones; only one count was recorded for around four fifths of them. 3% to 4% of the sample lies in the top ten.

The sequence links TRBV2 to TRBJ2-5, and 8 junctional nucleotides match TRBD2. Sequenced sample: PBMCs. This receptor was taken from a female donor in good health and CMV-seropositive. For the CDR3, the sequence is CASTGGIWETQYF. The DNA sequence follows: TGTGCCAGCACGGGGGGGATCTGGGAGACCCAGTACTTC. Joined to the reference TRBV2 and TRBJ2-5 proteins, this CDR3 gives the full variable domain: EPEVTQTPSHQVTQMGQEVILRCVPISNHLYFYWYRQILGQKVEFLVSFYNNEISEKSEIFDDQFSVERPDGSNFTLKIRSTKLEDSAMYFCASTGGIWETQYFGPGTRLLVL.